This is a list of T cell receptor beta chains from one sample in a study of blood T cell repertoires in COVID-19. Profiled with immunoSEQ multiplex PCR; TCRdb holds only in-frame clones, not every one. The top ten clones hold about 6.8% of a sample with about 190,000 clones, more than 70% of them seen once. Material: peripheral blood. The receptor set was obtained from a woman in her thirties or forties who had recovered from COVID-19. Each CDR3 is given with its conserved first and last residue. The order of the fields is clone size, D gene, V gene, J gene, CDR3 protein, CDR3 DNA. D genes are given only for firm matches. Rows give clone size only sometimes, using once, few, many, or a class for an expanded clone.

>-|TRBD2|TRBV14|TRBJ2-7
CASSPGLAEWRYF
TGTGCCAGCAGCCCGGGACTAGCGGAGTGGAGGTACTTC
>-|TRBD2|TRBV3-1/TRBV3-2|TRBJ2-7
CASSQTPGLAGAFYEQYF
TGTGCCAGCAGCCAAACCCCGGGACTAGCGGGAGCGTTCTACGAGCAGTACTTC
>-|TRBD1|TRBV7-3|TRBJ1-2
CASSLTGGGGNYGYTF
TGTGCCAGCAGCTTAACGGGAGGAGGGGGCAACTATGGCTACACCTTC
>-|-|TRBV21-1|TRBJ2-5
CASSINSGLAGQQETQYF
TGTGCCAGCAGCATAAACTCGGGACTAGCGGGTCAACAAGAGACCCAGTACTTC
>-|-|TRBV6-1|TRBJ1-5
CASSEVSGGPVGQPQHF
TGTGCCAGCAGTGAAGTATCCGGGGGGCCGGTGGGTCAGCCCCAGCATTTT
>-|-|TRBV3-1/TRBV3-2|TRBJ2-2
CASSHGQLPGELFF
TGTGCCAGCAGCCACGGACAACTCCCCGGGGAGCTGTTTTTT
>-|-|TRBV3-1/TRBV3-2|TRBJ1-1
CASSQFLLGGNTEAFF
TGTGCCAGCAGCCAATTTCTGTTGGGGGGGAACACTGAAGCTTTCTTT
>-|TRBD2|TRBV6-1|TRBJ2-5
CASSEVSAGGPIQETQYF
TGTGCCAGCAGTGAAGTGTCCGCGGGAGGGCCTATCCAAGAGACCCAGTACTTC
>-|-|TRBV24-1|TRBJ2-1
CATSDVRYSSYNEQFF
TGTGCCACCAGTGATGTTAGGTACAGCTCCTACAATGAGCAGTTCTTC
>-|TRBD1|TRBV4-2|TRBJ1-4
CASSQDRARNEKLFF
TGTGCCAGCAGCCAGGACAGGGCGCGAAATGAAAAACTGTTTTTT
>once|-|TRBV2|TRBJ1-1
CASSTDRLNTEAFF
TGTGCCAGCAGTACAGACAGGCTGAACACTGAAGCTTTCTTT
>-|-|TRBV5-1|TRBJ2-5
CASSPGTKRETQYF
TGCGCCAGCAGTCCCGGGACAAAGCGAGAGACCCAGTACTTC
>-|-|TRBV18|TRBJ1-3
CASSPPSLGASGNTIYF
TGTGCCAGCTCACCCCCGTCCCTGGGGGCCTCTGGAAACACCATATATTTT
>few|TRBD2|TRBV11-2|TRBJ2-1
CASSFSLAGNEQFF
TGTGCCAGCAGCTTTAGCCTAGCGGGGAATGAGCAGTTCTTC
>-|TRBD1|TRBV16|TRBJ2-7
CASSQYTGVEQYF
TGTGCCAGCAGCCAATATACAGGGGTTGAGCAGTACTTC
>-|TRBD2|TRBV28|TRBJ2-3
CASSSPGREEGDTQYF
TGTGCCAGCAGTTCCCCCGGGCGGGAGGAGGGAGATACGCAGTATTTT
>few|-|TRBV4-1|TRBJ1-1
CASSQDLGTTDTEAFF
TGCGCCAGCAGCCAAGATCTGGGGACTACGGACACTGAAGCTTTCTTT
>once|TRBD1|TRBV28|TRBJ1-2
CASSLYMGTGGSYGYTF
TGTGCCAGCAGTTTATATATGGGGACAGGGGGCAGCTATGGCTACACCTTC
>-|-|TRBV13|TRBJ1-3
CASSYDWSSGNTIYF
TGTGCCAGCAGTTACGACTGGAGCTCTGGAAACACCATATATTTT
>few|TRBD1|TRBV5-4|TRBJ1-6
CASSFGAGGPLLPLHF
TGTGCCAGCAGCTTCGGTGCAGGGGGACCTCTTTTACCCCTCCACTTT
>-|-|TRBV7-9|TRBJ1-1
CASRGLRGEAFF
TGTGCCAGCAGGGGACTTCGGGGTGAAGCTTTCTTT
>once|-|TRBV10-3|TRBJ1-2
CAISESGGYGYTF
TGTGCCATCAGTGAGTCCGGGGGTTATGGCTACACCTTC
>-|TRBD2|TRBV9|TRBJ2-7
CASSAGTSGSYEQYF
TGTGCCAGCAGCGCAGGGACTAGCGGGAGCTACGAGCAGTACTTC
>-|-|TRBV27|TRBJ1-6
CASSLSSHGDSMTLHF
TGTGCCAGCAGTTTAAGTAGCCACGGGGATTCTATGACCCTCCACTTT
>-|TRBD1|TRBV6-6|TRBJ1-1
CASSPLAGTGRPNTEAFF
TGTGCCAGCAGTCCCCTAGCCGGGACAGGGAGGCCGAACACTGAAGCTTTCTTT
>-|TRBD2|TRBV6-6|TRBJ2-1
CASSREAGGYNEQFF
TGTGCCAGCAGTCGAGAAGCGGGAGGCTACAATGAGCAGTTCTTC
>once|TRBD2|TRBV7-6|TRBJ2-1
CASSSGGLAGGPFSYNEQFF
TGTGCCAGCAGCTCTGGGGGACTAGCGGGAGGACCGTTCAGCTACAATGAGCAGTTCTTC
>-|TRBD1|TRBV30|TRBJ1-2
CAWSVTGGGGYTF
TGTGCCTGGAGTGTTACAGGGGGCGGTGGCTACACCTTC
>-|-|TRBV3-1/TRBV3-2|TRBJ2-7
CASSQGQGLYEQYF
TGTGCCAGCAGCCAAGGACAGGGACTCTACGAGCAGTACTTC
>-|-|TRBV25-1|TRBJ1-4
CASTRGDGGWEKLFF
TGTGCCAGCACCCGAGGGGATGGAGGGTGGGAAAAACTGTTTTTT
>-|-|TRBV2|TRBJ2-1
CASTGLAANEQFF
TGTGCCAGCACTGGGTTAGCGGCCAATGAGCAGTTCTTC